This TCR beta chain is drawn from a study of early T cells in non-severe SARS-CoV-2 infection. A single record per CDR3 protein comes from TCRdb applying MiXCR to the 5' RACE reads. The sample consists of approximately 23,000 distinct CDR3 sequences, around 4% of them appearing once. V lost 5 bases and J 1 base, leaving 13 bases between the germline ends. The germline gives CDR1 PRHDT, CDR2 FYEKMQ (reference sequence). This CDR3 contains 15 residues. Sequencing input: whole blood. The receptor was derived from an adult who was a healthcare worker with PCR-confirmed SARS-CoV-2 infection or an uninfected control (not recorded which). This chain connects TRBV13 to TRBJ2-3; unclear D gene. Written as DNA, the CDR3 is TGTGCCAGCAGCAAAGGCCAACTCCGCACAGATACGCAGTATTTT. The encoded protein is CASSKGQLRTDTQYF.